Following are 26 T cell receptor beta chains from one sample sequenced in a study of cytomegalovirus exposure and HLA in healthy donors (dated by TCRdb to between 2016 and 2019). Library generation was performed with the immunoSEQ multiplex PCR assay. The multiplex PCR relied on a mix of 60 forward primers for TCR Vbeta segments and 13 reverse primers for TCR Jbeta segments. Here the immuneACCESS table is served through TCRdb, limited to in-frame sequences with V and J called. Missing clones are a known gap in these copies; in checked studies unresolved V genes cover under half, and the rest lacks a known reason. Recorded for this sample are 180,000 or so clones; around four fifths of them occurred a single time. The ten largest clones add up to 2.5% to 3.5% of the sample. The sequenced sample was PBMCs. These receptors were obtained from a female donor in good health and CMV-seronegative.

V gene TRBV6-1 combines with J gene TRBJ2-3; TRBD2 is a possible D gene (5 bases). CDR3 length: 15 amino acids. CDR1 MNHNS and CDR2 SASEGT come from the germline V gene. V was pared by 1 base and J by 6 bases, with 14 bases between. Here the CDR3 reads CASSEEVGVTDTQYF. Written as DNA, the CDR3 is TGTGCCAGCAGTGAAGAGGTGGGAGTAACCGATACGCAGTATTTT.

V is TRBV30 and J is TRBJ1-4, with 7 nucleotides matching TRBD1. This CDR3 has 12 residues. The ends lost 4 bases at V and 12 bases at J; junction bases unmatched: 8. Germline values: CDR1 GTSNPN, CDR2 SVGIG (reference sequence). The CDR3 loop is CAWNSDREELFF. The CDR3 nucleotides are TGTGCCTGGAATTCCGACAGGGAGGAACTGTTTTTT. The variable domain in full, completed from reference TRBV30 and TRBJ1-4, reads SQTIHQWPATLVQPVGSPLSLECTVEGTSNPNLYWYRQAAGRGLQLLFYSVGIGQISSEVPQNLSASRPQDRQFILSSKKLLLSDSGFYLCAWNSDREELFFGSGTQLSVL.

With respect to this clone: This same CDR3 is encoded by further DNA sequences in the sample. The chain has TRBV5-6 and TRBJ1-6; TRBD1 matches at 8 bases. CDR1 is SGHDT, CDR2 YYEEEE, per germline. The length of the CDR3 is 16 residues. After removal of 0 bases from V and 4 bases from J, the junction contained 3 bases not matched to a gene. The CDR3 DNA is TGTGCCAGCAGCTTGGGTCAGGGGGCGTATAATTCACCCCTCCACTTT. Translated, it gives CASSLGQGAYNSPLHF. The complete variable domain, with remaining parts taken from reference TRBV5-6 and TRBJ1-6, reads DAGVTQSPTHLIKTRGQQVTLRCSPKSGHDTVSWYQQALGQGPQFIFQYYEEEERQRGNFPDRFSGHQFPNYSSELNVNALLLGDSALYLCASSLGQGAYNSPLHFGNGTRLTVT.

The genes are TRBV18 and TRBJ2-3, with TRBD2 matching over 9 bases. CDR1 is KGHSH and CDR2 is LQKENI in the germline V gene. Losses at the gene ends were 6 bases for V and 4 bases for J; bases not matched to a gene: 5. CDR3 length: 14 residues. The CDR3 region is CASSPSGRPDTQYF. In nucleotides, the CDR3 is TGTGCCAGCTCCCCCAGCGGGAGGCCAGATACGCAGTATTTT.

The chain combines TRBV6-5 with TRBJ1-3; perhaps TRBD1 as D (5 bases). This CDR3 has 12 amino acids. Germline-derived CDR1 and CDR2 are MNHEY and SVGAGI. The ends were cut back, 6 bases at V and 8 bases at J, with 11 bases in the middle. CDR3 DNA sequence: TGTGCCAGCAGCCCCCGGGGGGACACCATATATTTT. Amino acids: CASSPRGDTIYF.

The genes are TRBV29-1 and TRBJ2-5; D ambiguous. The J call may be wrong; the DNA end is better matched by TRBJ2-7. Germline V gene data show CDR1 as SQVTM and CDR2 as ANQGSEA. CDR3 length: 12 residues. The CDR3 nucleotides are TGCAGCGTTGAGGGTCAGGTCGGCGAGCAGTACTTC. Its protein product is CSVEGQVGEQYF.

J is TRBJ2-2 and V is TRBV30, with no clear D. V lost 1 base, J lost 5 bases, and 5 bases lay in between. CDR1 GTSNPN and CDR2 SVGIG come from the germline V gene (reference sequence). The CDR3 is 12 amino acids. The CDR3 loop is CAWSGATGELFF. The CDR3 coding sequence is TGTGCCTGGAGTGGAGCGACCGGGGAGCTGTTTTTT.

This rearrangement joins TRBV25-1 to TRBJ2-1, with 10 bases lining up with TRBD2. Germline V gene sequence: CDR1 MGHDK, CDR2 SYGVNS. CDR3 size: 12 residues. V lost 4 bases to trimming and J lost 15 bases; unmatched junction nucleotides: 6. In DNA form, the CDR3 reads TGTGCCAGCAGTGGGGGACTAGCGCTGAGGTTCTTC. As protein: CASSGGLALRFF.

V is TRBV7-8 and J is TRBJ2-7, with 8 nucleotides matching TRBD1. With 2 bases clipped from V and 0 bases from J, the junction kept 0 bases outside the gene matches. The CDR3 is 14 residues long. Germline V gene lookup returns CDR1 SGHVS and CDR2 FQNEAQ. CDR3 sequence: CASSLTGGSYEQYF. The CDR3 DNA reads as TGTGCCAGCAGCTTAACAGGGGGCTCCTACGAGCAGTACTTC.

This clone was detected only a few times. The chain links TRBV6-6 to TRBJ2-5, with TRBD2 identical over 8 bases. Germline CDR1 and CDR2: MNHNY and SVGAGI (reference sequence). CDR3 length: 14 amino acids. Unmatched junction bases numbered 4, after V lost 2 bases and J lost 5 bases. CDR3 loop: CASSYQRGMETQYF. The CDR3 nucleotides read TGTGCCAGCAGTTACCAGCGGGGGATGGAGACCCAGTACTTC.

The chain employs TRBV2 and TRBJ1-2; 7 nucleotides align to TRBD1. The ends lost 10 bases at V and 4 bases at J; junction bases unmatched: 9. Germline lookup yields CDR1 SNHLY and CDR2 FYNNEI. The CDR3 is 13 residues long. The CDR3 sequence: CAICDRDGYGYTF. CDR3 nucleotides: TGTGCCATTTGCGACAGGGACGGCTATGGCTACACCTTC. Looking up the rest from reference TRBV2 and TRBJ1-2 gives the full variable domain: EPEVTQTPSHQVTQMGQEVILRCVPISNHLYFYWYRQILGQKVEFLVSFYNNEISEKSEIFDDQFSVERPDGSNFTLKIRSTKLEDSAMYFCAICDRDGYGYTFGSGTRLTVV.

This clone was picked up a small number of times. The CDR3 sequence: CASSLRTGWDEQYF. In nucleotides, the CDR3 is TGTGCCAGCAGCCTAAGGACAGGGTGGGACGAGCAGTACTTC. The chain couples TRBV9 to TRBJ2-7, with TRBD1 identical over 8 bases. CDR3 length: 14 amino acids. V was pared by 4 bases and J by 5 bases, with 8 bases of the junction left unmatched. Germline V gives CDR1 SGDLS, CDR2 YYNGEE.

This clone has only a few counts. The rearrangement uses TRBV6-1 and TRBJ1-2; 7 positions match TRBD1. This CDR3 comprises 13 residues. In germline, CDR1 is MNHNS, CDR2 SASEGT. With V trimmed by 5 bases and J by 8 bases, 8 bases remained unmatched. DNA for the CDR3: TGTGCCAGCAGTAGAGACAGGGAGGACGGCTACACCTTC. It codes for CASSRDREDGYTF.

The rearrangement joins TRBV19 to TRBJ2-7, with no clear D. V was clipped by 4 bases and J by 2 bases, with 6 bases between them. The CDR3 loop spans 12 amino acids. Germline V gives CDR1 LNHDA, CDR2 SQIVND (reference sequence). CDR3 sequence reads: CASSSRTYEQYF. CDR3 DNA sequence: TGTGCCAGTAGTAGCAGGACCTACGAGCAGTACTTC.

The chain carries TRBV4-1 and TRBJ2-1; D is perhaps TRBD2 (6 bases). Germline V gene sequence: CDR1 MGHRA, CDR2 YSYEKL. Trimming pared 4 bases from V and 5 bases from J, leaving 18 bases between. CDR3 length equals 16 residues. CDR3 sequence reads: CASSPLGGVPDNEQFF. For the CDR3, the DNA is TGCGCCAGCAGCCCCCTGGGCGGGGTGCCGGACAATGAGCAGTTCTTC.

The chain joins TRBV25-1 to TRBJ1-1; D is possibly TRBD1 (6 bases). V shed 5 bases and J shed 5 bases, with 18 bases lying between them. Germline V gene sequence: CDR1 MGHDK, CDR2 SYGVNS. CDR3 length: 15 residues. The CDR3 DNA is TGTGCCAGCAGTAAAATGACCATGAGGGGGACTGAAGCTTTCTTT. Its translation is CASSKMTMRGTEAFF.

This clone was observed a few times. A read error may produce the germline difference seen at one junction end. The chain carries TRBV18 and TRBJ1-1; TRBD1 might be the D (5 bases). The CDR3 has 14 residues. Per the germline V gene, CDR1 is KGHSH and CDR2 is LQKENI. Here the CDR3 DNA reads TGTGCCAGCTTACCATCCGGGAGGGGCACTGAAGCTTTCTTT. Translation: CASLPSGRGTEAFF.

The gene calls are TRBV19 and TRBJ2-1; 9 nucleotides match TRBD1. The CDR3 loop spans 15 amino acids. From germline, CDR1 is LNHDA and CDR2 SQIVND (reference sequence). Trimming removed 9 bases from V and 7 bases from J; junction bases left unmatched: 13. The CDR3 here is CASRPETGGGNEQFF. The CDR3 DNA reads TGTGCCAGCCGCCCCGAGACAGGGGGAGGAAATGAGCAGTTCTTC.

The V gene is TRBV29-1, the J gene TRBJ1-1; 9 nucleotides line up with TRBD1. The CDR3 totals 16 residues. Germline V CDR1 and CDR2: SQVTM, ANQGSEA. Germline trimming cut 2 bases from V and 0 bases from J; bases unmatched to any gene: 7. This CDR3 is CSVERTGAGVNTEAFF. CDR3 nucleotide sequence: TGCAGCGTTGAAAGGACAGGGGCGGGGGTGAACACTGAAGCTTTCTTT.

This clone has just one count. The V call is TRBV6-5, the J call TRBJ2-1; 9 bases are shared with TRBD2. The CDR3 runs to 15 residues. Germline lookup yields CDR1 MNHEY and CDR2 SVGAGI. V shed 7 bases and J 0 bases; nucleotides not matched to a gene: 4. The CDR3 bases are TGTGCCAGCACCCATAGCGGGGGCTCCTACAATGAGCAGTTCTTC. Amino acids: CASTHSGGSYNEQFF.

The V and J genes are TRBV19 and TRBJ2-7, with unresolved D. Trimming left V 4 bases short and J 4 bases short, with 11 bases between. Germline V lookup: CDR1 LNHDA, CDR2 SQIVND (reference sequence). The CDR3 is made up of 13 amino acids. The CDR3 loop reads CASSSYRPYEQYF. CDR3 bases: TGTGCCAGTAGTAGTTACAGACCATACGAGCAGTACTTC.

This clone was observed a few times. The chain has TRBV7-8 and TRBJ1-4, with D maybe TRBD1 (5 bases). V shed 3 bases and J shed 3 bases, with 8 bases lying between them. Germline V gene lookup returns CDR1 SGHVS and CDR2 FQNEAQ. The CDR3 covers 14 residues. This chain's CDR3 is CASSFGGSNEKLFF. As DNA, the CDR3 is TGTGCCAGCAGCTTCGGGGGATCTAATGAAAAACTGTTTTTT. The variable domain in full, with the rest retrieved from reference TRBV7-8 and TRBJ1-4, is GAGVSQSPRYKVAKRGQDVALRCDPISGHVSLFWYQQALGQGPEFLTYFQNEAQLDKSGLPSDRFFAERPEGSVSTLKIQRTQQEDSAVYLCASSFGGSNEKLFFGSGTQLSVL.

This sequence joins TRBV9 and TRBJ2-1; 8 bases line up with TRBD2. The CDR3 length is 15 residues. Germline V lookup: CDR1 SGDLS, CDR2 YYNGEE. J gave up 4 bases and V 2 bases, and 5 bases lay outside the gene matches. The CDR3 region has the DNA TGTGCCAGCAGCGTCTCCGGGGGGGGATACAATGAGCAGTTCTTC. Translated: CASSVSGGGYNEQFF.

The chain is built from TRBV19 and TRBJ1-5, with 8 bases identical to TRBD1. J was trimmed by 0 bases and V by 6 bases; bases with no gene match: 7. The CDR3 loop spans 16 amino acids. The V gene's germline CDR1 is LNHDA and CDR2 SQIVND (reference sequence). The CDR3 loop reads CASSLGQVYSNQPQHF. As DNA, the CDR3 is TGTGCCAGTAGCCTGGGACAGGTTTATAGCAATCAGCCCCAGCATTTT.

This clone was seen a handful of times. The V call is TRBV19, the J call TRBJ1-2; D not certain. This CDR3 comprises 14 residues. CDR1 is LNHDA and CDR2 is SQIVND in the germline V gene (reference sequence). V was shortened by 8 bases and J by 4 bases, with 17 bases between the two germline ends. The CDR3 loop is CASGEGGSVYGYTF. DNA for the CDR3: TGTGCCAGTGGGGAGGGAGGTTCAGTCTATGGCTACACCTTC.

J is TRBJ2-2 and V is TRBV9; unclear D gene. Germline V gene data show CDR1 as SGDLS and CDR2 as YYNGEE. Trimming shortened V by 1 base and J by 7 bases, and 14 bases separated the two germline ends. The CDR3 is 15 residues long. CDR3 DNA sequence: TGTGCCAGCAGCGTACAAGACTTATCCGACGGGGAGCTGTTTTTT. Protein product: CASSVQDLSDGELFF.